These 27 T cell receptor beta chains were all obtained from the same sample, sequenced in a study of OX40 agonist ivuxolimab in advanced cancers. Library preparation used the immunoSEQ multiplex PCR assay. Not all clones reach the TCRdb copy of this immuneACCESS table, which keeps in-frame sequences only. Checked studies attribute under half of the gap to unresolved V genes and leave the rest unexplained. Recorded for this sample are around 37,000 clones; approximately 90% of them occurred a single time. The biggest ten clones account for about 13% of the sample. Here the sequenced sample was CD4+ or CD8+ T cells sorted from blood, taken in a trial of the OX40 agonist ivuxolimab. Every receptor here comes from an adult with an advanced solid tumor such as melanoma, head and neck, liver or kidney cancer.

The chain is built from TRBV11-2 and TRBJ1-2, with TRBD1 matching 8 bases. The CDR3 extends over 13 amino acids. Germline V gene sequence: CDR1 SGHAT, CDR2 FQNNGV. V shed 5 bases and J 8 bases; nucleotides not matched to a gene: 7. Here the CDR3 DNA reads TGTGCCAGCAGCCCGCGGACAGGGAGCGGCTACACCTTC. Encoded protein: CASSPRTGSGYTF.

Only one count was recorded for this clone. The chain links TRBV9 to TRBJ2-2; no clear D. The CDR3 runs 14 residues. The V and J ends lost 2 bases and 0 bases respectively, with 5 bases between them. In germline, CDR1 is SGDLS, CDR2 YYNGEE. The CDR3 is CASSVNPNTGELFF. As DNA, the CDR3 is TGTGCCAGCAGCGTCAACCCGAACACCGGGGAGCTGTTTTTT.

In its sample, this clone was seen once. The chain carries TRBV2 and TRBJ1-1; no firm D call. The CDR3 totals 15 residues. V shed 6 bases and J shed 1 base, with 15 bases lying between them. Germline values: CDR1 SNHLY, CDR2 FYNNEI. CDR3 residues: CASSSPGSPNTEAFF. For the CDR3, the DNA is TGTGCCAGCAGCTCGCCGGGCAGCCCGAACACTGAAGCTTTCTTT.

This clone was picked up one time. This chain joins TRBV9 and TRBJ2-1; D is possibly TRBD1 or TRBD2 (6 bases each). The CDR3 spans 16 residues. V was pared by 3 bases and J by 0 bases, with 13 bases between. Germline V gene data show CDR1 as SGDLS and CDR2 as YYNGEE. DNA for the CDR3: TGTGCCAGCAGCGCCGGGGGCGGAAGCTCCTACAATGAGCAGTTCTTC. It specifies CASSAGGGSSYNEQFF. The variable domain in full, with the rest retrieved from reference TRBV9 and TRBJ2-1, is DSGVTQTPKHLITATGQRVTLRCSPRSGDLSVYWYQQSLDQGLQFLIQYYNGEERAKGNILERFSAQQFPDLHSELNLSSLELGDSALYFCASSAGGGSSYNEQFFGPGTRLTVL.

This clone was recorded only once. The chain joins TRBV27 to TRBJ2-1; 11 bases are shared with TRBD2. Germline-derived CDR1 and CDR2 are MNHEY and SMNVEV (reference sequence). This CDR3 contains 16 residues. After removal of 5 bases from V and 0 bases from J, the junction contained 3 bases not matched to a gene. CDR3 protein: CASSTTSGSSYNEQFF. As DNA, the CDR3 is TGTGCCAGCAGTACAACTAGCGGGAGCTCCTACAATGAGCAGTTCTTC.

J is TRBJ2-1 and V is TRBV7-8, with TRBD2 as a possible D gene (6 bases). From germline, CDR1 is SGHVS and CDR2 FQNEAQ. The CDR3 runs to 12 residues. V lost 2 bases, J lost 14 bases, and 13 bases lay in between. CDR3 region: CASSLQWDWKFF. CDR3 coding DNA: TGTGCCAGCAGCTTACAATGGGACTGGAAGTTCTTC.

Only one count was recorded for this clone. This chain links TRBV2 with TRBJ1-2; D uncertain. Trimming left V 3 bases short and J 5 bases short, with 10 bases between. The CDR3 contains 13 residues. Germline CDR1 is SNHLY and CDR2 is FYNNEI. CDR3 bases: TGTGCCAGCAGTGAGGGAGAGGTATATGGCTACACCTTC. This sequence encodes CASSEGEVYGYTF.

The V gene is TRBV30, the J gene TRBJ2-7, with 7 bases fitting TRBD2. This CDR3 spans 13 amino acids. V was clipped by 2 bases and J by 3 bases; unmatched bases: 4. The germline CDR1 and CDR2 sequences are GTSNPN and SVGIG (reference sequence). The CDR3 DNA sequence: TGTGCCTGGAGTAGCGGGACTGGCTACGAGCAGTACTTC. Encoded protein: CAWSSGTGYEQYF.

The chain joins TRBV25-1 to TRBJ1-4; D unresolved. The CDR3 extends over 14 amino acids. V was clipped by 1 base and J by 8 bases, with 11 bases between them. The germline gives CDR1 MGHDK, CDR2 SYGVNS. CDR3 sequence reads: CASSESPGEEKLFF. CDR3 in DNA: TGTGCCAGCAGTGAATCCCCCGGAGAGGAAAAACTGTTTTTT.

The chain links TRBV7-9 to TRBJ2-5, with 7 bases lining up with TRBD2. The V segment lost 5 bases and the J segment 5 bases; nucleotides outside the gene matches: 14. The length of the CDR3 is 16 residues. Germline loops: CDR1 SEHNR, CDR2 FQNEAQ (reference sequence). Here the CDR3 DNA reads TGTGCCAGCAGCCCCAGGAGCGGGGTCGGCTGGGAGACCCAGTACTTC. It encodes CASSPRSGVGWETQYF. Complete variable domain (other parts from reference TRBV7-9 and TRBJ2-5): DTGVSQNPRHKITKRGQNVTFRCDPISEHNRLYWYRQTLGQGPEFLTYFQNEAQLEKSRLLSDRFSAERPKGSFSTLEIQRTEQGDSAMYLCASSPRSGVGWETQYFGPGTRLLVL.

The chain has TRBV9 and TRBJ2-3; 14 nucleotides agree with TRBD2. This CDR3 is 18 amino acids long. Germline lookup yields CDR1 SGDLS and CDR2 YYNGEE. V trimming: 3 bases; J trimming: 2 bases; junction bases outside the gene matches: 8. Here the CDR3 reads CASSASGLAGGSTDTQYF. DNA for the CDR3: TGTGCCAGCAGCGCTTCCGGACTAGCGGGAGGCTCCACAGATACGCAGTATTTT.

The rearrangement uses TRBV19 and TRBJ1-5, with no clear D. The CDR3 totals 12 residues. V lost 3 bases and J 4 bases, leaving 4 bases between the germline ends. The germline CDR1 and CDR2 sequences are LNHDA and SQIVND (reference sequence). The CDR3 region has the DNA TGTGCCAGTAGTATCGGAAATCAGCCCCAGCATTTT. Its protein is CASSIGNQPQHF.

In its sample, this clone ranks as large (0.1 to 1%). The J gene is TRBJ1-5, the V gene TRBV5-6, with no clear D. V shed 2 bases and J shed 0 bases, with 9 bases lying between them. CDR1 and CDR2 (germline): SGHDT, YYEEEE. CDR3 length: 15 amino acids. CDR3 in amino acids: CASSLGQYSNQPQHF. CDR3 nucleotides: TGTGCCAGCAGCTTAGGGCAGTATAGCAATCAGCCCCAGCATTTT.

This chain joins TRBV11-2 and TRBJ2-1; no reliable D call. Germline CDR1 is SGHAT and CDR2 is FQNNGV. CDR3 length equals 11 residues. V lost 5 bases and J 7 bases, leaving 6 bases between the germline ends. The chain's CDR3 is CASSVGNEQFF. CDR3 bases: TGTGCCAGCAGCGTCGGGAATGAGCAGTTCTTC.

This clone occurred once. V and J are TRBV4-3 and TRBJ1-1; 11 nucleotides line up with TRBD1. CDR1 is LGHNA, CDR2 YSLEER, per germline. The CDR3 has 17 residues. Trimming took 0 bases from V and 7 from J; bases not matched to a gene: 10. The CDR3 sequence is CASSQERGTGGLLEAFF. The CDR3 coding sequence is TGCGCCAGCAGCCAAGAAAGGGGGACAGGGGGTCTCCTTGAAGCTTTCTTT.

The rearrangement uses TRBV9 and TRBJ2-2, with D uncertain. The V gene's germline CDR1 is SGDLS and CDR2 YYNGEE. This CDR3 region has 13 residues. V dropped 2 bases and J dropped 6 bases, with 8 bases sitting between them. CDR3 sequence (DNA): TGTGCCAGCAGCGTGTGGAGCGCCGGGGAGCTGTTTTTT. This translates into CASSVWSAGELFF.

V gene TRBV7-2 combines with J gene TRBJ2-7, with D possibly TRBD1 on 6 matching bases. Germline-derived CDR1 and CDR2 are SGHTA and FQGNSA. V dropped 7 bases and J dropped 8 bases, with 21 bases sitting between them. This CDR3 spans 14 amino acids. CDR3 nucleotides: TGTGCCAGCAACGGACCGGGACAACCTACGAAGCAGTACTTC. It encodes CASNGPGQPTKQYF. The variable domain in full, with the rest retrieved from reference TRBV7-2 and TRBJ2-7, is GAGVSQSPSNKVTEKGKDVELRCDPISGHTALYWYRQSLGQGLEFLIYFQGNSAPDKSGLPSDRFSAERTGGSVSTLTIQRTQQEDSAVYLCASNGPGQPTKQYFGPGTRLTVT.

This clone has only one observation. J is TRBJ2-1 and V is TRBV28; 8 nucleotides agree with TRBD2. J lost 5 bases, V lost 5 bases, and 5 bases had no gene match. This CDR3 has 14 residues. Germline V CDR1 and CDR2: MDHEN, SYDVKM. The CDR3 spells CASSPGTSHNEQFF. CDR3 nucleotide sequence: TGTGCCAGCAGTCCCGGGACTAGTCACAATGAGCAGTTCTTC. Full variable domain (missing parts from reference TRBV28 and TRBJ2-1): DVKVTQSSRYLVKRTGEKVFLECVQDMDHENMFWYRQDPGLGLRLIYFSYDVKMKEKGDIPEGYSVSREKKERFSLILESASTNQTSMYLCASSPGTSHNEQFFGPGTRLTVL.

The chain carries TRBV15 and TRBJ2-7; D assignment may be TRBD1 or TRBD2 (5 bases each). Germline V gene sequence: CDR1 LNHNV, CDR2 YYDKDF (reference sequence). V lost 1 base, J lost 3 bases, and 13 bases lay in between. CDR3 length: 15 residues. The CDR3 reads CATSRGLGEYYEQYF. CDR3 DNA: TGTGCCACCAGCAGAGGGTTGGGGGAGTACTACGAGCAGTACTTC.

The chain uses TRBV9 and TRBJ2-1; perhaps TRBD1 as D (6 bases). CDR1 SGDLS and CDR2 YYNGEE come from the germline V gene. There are 11 residues in the CDR3. Between the trimmed V and J ends, which lost 1 base and 10 bases, there was a span of 6 bases. This CDR3 is CASSVRGEQFF. CDR3 DNA: TGTGCCAGCAGCGTAAGGGGGGAGCAGTTCTTC.

The chain is built from TRBV27 and TRBJ2-3; TRBD2 agrees at 9 bases. This CDR3 has 15 amino acids. The V segment lost 5 bases and the J segment 2 bases; nucleotides outside the gene matches: 5. Germline loops: CDR1 MNHEY, CDR2 SMNVEV (reference sequence). In DNA form, the CDR3 reads TGTGCCAGCAGTCGACTAGCGGAATTCACAGATACGCAGTATTTT. The encoded protein is CASSRLAEFTDTQYF.

The V and J genes are TRBV5-6 and TRBJ2-1; 8 bases fit TRBD1. This CDR3 is built from 17 residues. Germline-derived CDR1 and CDR2 are SGHDT and YYEEEE. Unmatched junction bases numbered 6, after V lost 1 base and J lost 0 bases. The CDR3 DNA is TGTGCCAGCAGCTTGTTCAGGGGGCCCAGCTCCTACAATGAGCAGTTCTTC. Its protein is CASSLFRGPSSYNEQFF. Together with reference TRBV5-6 and TRBJ2-1, the CDR3 gives the full variable domain: DAGVTQSPTHLIKTRGQQVTLRCSPKSGHDTVSWYQQALGQGPQFIFQYYEEEERQRGNFPDRFSGHQFPNYSSELNVNALLLGDSALYLCASSLFRGPSSYNEQFFGPGTRLTVL.

The J gene is TRBJ2-1, the V gene TRBV5-1; tentative D call: TRBD1 (6 bases). Trimming stripped 0 bases from V and 5 bases from J, with 12 bases between. Per the germline V gene, CDR1 is SGHRS and CDR2 is YFSETQ. The CDR3 is 15 amino acids. The CDR3 spells CASSLALWGHNEQFF. In DNA, the CDR3 is TGCGCCAGCAGCTTGGCCCTTTGGGGGCACAATGAGCAGTTCTTC. Complete variable domain (other parts from reference TRBV5-1 and TRBJ2-1): KAGVTQTPRYLIKTRGQQVTLSCSPISGHRSVSWYQQTPGQGLQFLFEYFSETQRNKGNFPGRFSGRQFSNSRSEMNVSTLELGDSALYLCASSLALWGHNEQFFGPGTRLTVL.

The chain carries TRBV5-6 and TRBJ1-2; possible D gene TRBD1, 5 bases. CDR1 SGHDT and CDR2 YYEEEE come from the germline V gene. This CDR3 spans 15 amino acids. V lost 0 bases and J 3 bases, leaving 12 bases between the germline ends. CDR3 DNA: TGTGCCAGCAGCTTGGGAGGGGCAGACCACTATGGCTACACCTTC. It codes for CASSLGGADHYGYTF.

This clone was seen only a few times. This same CDR3 is encoded by further DNA sequences in the sample. The chain is built from TRBV5-1 and TRBJ2-4; 8 nucleotides match TRBD1. Germline V gene data show CDR1 as SGHRS and CDR2 as YFSETQ. Trimming took 2 bases from V and 5 from J; bases not matched to a gene: 6. The CDR3 extends over 15 amino acids. The CDR3: CASSLPTGVENIQYF. CDR3 DNA sequence: TGCGCCAGCAGCTTACCGACAGGGGTGGAAAACATTCAGTACTTC.

In nucleotides, the CDR3 is TGCAGCGTTCTGGACAGGGTGGTACAGCAGTACTTC. Its translation: CSVLDRVVQQYF. V is TRBV29-1 and J is TRBJ2-7; the match to TRBD1 covers 8 bases. Trimming removed 5 bases from V and 8 bases from J; junction bases left unmatched: 8. Germline values: CDR1 SQVTM, CDR2 ANQGSEA. This CDR3 region has 12 residues.

The chain recombines TRBV6-5 with TRBJ1-1, with 7 nucleotides matching TRBD1. CDR3 length: 12 residues. The germline gives CDR1 MNHEY, CDR2 SVGAGI. V dropped 8 bases and J dropped 5; count of bases not matched to a gene: 5. CDR3 nucleotide sequence: TGTGCCAGCGTCTCAGGGGGAACTGAAGCTTTCTTT. Translating gives CASVSGGTEAFF.